Presented here are 22 T cell receptor beta chains from one specimen sequenced in a study of cytomegalovirus exposure and HLA in healthy donors. The assay was immunoSEQ multiplex PCR, and TCRdb's table has in-frame clones only and misses some. The table includes some 310,000 clones, 88% detected once. Sample: PBMCs. Receptors originate from a man aged 25-45 years in good health and CMV-seronegative.

This chain uses TRBV5-5 with TRBJ1-1; 11 bases align to TRBD1. After removal of 5 bases from V and 11 bases from J, the junction contained 8 bases not matched to a gene. CDR1 and CDR2 from the germline V gene are SGHKS and YYEKEE (reference sequence). This CDR3 contains 13 residues. The CDR3 bases are TGTGCCAGCAGACTAGGACAGGGGGCGCAGGCTTTCTTT. This sequence encodes CASRLGQGAQAFF.

This clone was counted between two and nine times. The chain carries TRBV19 and TRBJ1-2, with 8 bases fitting TRBD1. Germline trimming cut 4 bases from V and 4 bases from J; bases unmatched to any gene: 8. From germline, CDR1 is LNHDA and CDR2 SQIVND (reference sequence). CDR3 length: 15 amino acids. The CDR3: CASSTGGAGVYGYTF. The CDR3 region has the DNA TGTGCCAGTAGTACAGGGGGCGCGGGCGTCTATGGCTACACCTTC.

The chain couples TRBV29-1 to TRBJ1-3; TRBD1 matches at 7 bases. Trimming removed 2 bases from V and 0 bases from J; junction bases left unmatched: 10. Germline-derived CDR1 and CDR2 are SQVTM and ANQGSEA. The CDR3 has 17 amino acids. The CDR3 DNA reads TGCAGCGTTGAACTACGGGACAGATGGCACTCTGGAAACACCATATATTTT. Residues: CSVELRDRWHSGNTIYF.

On this clone: Other nucleotide sequences in the sample specify the same CDR3. This chain connects TRBV30 to TRBJ1-5; TRBD1 agrees at 7 bases. The V and J ends lost 3 bases and 4 bases, in that order; junction bases with no gene match: 3. The CDR3 totals 13 residues. Per germline, CDR1 GTSNPN and CDR2 SVGIG (reference sequence). The CDR3 here is CAWSAQGNQPQHF. The CDR3 DNA is TGTGCCTGGAGCGCACAGGGGAATCAGCCCCAGCATTTT.

The chain links TRBV5-6 to TRBJ1-2; 7 bases align to TRBD1. This CDR3 is 16 amino acids long. V shed 0 bases and J 6 bases; nucleotides not matched to a gene: 11. Looked up from germline, CDR1 is SGHDT and CDR2 is YYEEEE. This CDR3 is CASSLGSVEGANGYTF. DNA of the CDR3: TGTGCCAGCAGCTTGGGATCGGTCGAGGGGGCAAATGGCTACACCTTC.

V usage is TRBV19 and J usage is TRBJ1-5, with D uncertain. The CDR3 consists of 14 residues. Between the trimmed V and J ends, which lost 0 bases and 6 bases, there was a span of 9 bases. Germline V gives CDR1 LNHDA, CDR2 SQIVND (reference sequence). This CDR3 reads CASSIDGLAQPQHF. CDR3 DNA: TGTGCCAGTAGTATAGACGGTCTTGCTCAGCCCCAGCATTTT.

V and J are TRBV6-1 and TRBJ2-3; D unresolved. Germline CDR1 reads MNHNS; CDR2 reads SASEGT. The CDR3 spans 11 residues. V was trimmed by 6 bases and J by 5 bases, leaving 6 bases between them. CDR3 nucleotides: TGTGCCAGCAGCTTCGGAGATACGCAGTATTTT. Translated: CASSFGDTQYF.

The rearrangement links TRBV15 to TRBJ2-2; TRBD2 is a possible D gene (5 bases). There are 17 residues in the CDR3. V dropped 0 bases and J dropped 4 bases, with 15 bases sitting between them. CDR1 and CDR2 (germline): LNHNV, YYDKDF (reference sequence). CDR3 amino acids: CATSRDRLAEGTGELFF. The CDR3 coding sequence is TGTGCCACCAGCAGAGATCGGCTAGCAGAAGGCACCGGGGAGCTGTTTTTT.

V and J are TRBV9 and TRBJ2-1; D call uncertain. Trimming stripped 0 bases from V and 8 bases from J, with 9 bases between. The V gene's germline CDR1 is SGDLS and CDR2 YYNGEE. The CDR3 totals 13 residues. This CDR3 is CASSVGSRDEQFF. The CDR3 DNA reads TGTGCCAGCAGCGTAGGATCACGCGATGAGCAGTTCTTC. Complete variable domain (other parts from reference TRBV9 and TRBJ2-1): DSGVTQTPKHLITATGQRVTLRCSPRSGDLSVYWYQQSLDQGLQFLIQYYNGEERAKGNILERFSAQQFPDLHSELNLSSLELGDSALYFCASSVGSRDEQFFGPGTRLTVL.

The chain links TRBV4-3 to TRBJ2-1; 15 bases are shared with TRBD2. The CDR3 covers 17 residues. The J segment lost 7 bases and the V segment lost 1 base, leaving 5 bases of the junction unmatched. Germline loops: CDR1 LGHNA, CDR2 YSLEER. In DNA form, the CDR3 reads TGCGCCAGCAGCCAAGGGACTAGCGGGGGGGCATTAAATGAGCAGTTCTTC. The encoded protein is CASSQGTSGGALNEQFF.

V usage is TRBV12-5 and J usage is TRBJ1-4; D gene uncertain. CDR3 length: 13 residues. The germline V and J ends were trimmed by 2 bases and 6 bases, with 7 bases remaining between them. Per germline, CDR1 LGHNT and CDR2 FRNRAP. CDR3 loop: CASGLPAYEKLFF. In nucleotides, the CDR3 is TGTGCTAGTGGTTTGCCCGCGTATGAAAAACTGTTTTTT.

DNA for the CDR3: TGTGCCAGCCTTTCGACAGGGGGGAGCAATCAGCCCCAGCATTTT. This codes for CASLSTGGSNQPQHF. This chain links TRBV6-5 with TRBJ1-5; 9 bases fit TRBD1. Germline CDR1 MNHEY, CDR2 SVGAGI. V shed 8 bases, J shed 1 base, and the junction held 6 bases outside the gene matches. The CDR3 has 15 residues.

This chain connects TRBV5-1 to TRBJ1-1, with no clear D. The CDR3 spans 14 residues. Trimming pared 4 bases from V and 6 bases from J, leaving 16 bases between. The germline CDR1 and CDR2 sequences are SGHRS and YFSETQ. CDR3 region: CASSPATATSEAFF. The CDR3 nucleotides are TGCGCCAGCAGCCCAGCGACGGCCACGTCTGAAGCTTTCTTT. Full variable domain (remainder filled in from reference TRBV5-1 and TRBJ1-1): KAGVTQTPRYLIKTRGQQVTLSCSPISGHRSVSWYQQTPGQGLQFLFEYFSETQRNKGNFPGRFSGRQFSNSRSEMNVSTLELGDSALYLCASSPATATSEAFFGQGTRLTVV.

This clone was seen just once. V is TRBV6-6 and J is TRBJ2-7; weak D call: TRBD2 (7 bases). The germline CDR1 and CDR2 sequences are MNHNY and SVGAGI (reference sequence). Trimming took 7 bases from V and 3 from J, leaving 16 bases between them. The CDR3 runs 14 residues. The CDR3 loop reads CASTSPGGLYEQYF. The CDR3 region has the DNA TGTGCCAGCACCTCCCCCGGGGGGCTCTACGAGCAGTACTTC.

The chain links TRBV4-1 to TRBJ1-1; 7 nucleotides line up with TRBD1. Trimming cost V 4 bases and J 6 bases; bases outside gene matches: 8. The CDR3 sequence is 14 residues long. CDR1 and CDR2 (germline): MGHRA, YSYEKL. The CDR3 DNA reads as TGCGCCAGCAGCCTCCTACAGGGGAGACCTGAAGCTTTCTTT. Its translation: CASSLLQGRPEAFF.

CDR3 in DNA: TGCAGCGTTGAAGACAGGGTGGCAGATACGCAGTATTTT. It encodes CSVEDRVADTQYF. The chain links TRBV29-1 to TRBJ2-3, with a weak D call TRBD1 (5 bases). Germline loops: CDR1 SQVTM, CDR2 ANQGSEA. This CDR3 is 13 amino acids long. The germline V and J ends were trimmed by 0 bases and 4 bases, with 8 bases remaining between them.

This clone has only a few counts. The rearrangement uses TRBV5-1 and TRBJ1-6; no clear D gene. CDR3 length: 14 amino acids. Germline CDR1 reads SGHRS; CDR2 reads YFSETQ. The germline V and J ends were trimmed by 4 bases and 15 bases, with 20 bases remaining between them. The CDR3 sequence is CASSVDYTGLLLHF. The CDR3 DNA reads TGCGCCAGCAGCGTCGACTACACGGGTCTCCTCCTCCACTTT.

This chain links TRBV18 with TRBJ1-5; D unresolved. Per the germline V gene, CDR1 is KGHSH and CDR2 is LQKENI. V was clipped by 5 bases and J by 3 bases, with 14 bases between them. The CDR3 is 15 amino acids. In DNA form, the CDR3 reads TGTGCCAGCTCAAGAGAAGGGCGGGCCAATCAGCCCCAGCATTTT. Amino acids: CASSREGRANQPQHF.

The chain has TRBV15 and TRBJ2-7; D remains ambiguous. CDR1 and CDR2 (germline): LNHNV, YYDKDF (reference sequence). The V and J ends lost 1 base and 3 bases respectively, with 10 bases between them. CDR3 size: 14 residues. CDR3 in amino acids: CATSRAAGFYEQYF. The CDR3 bases are TGTGCCACCAGCAGAGCGGCAGGATTCTACGAGCAGTACTTC.

This clone was recorded once. The rearrangement uses TRBV5-8 and TRBJ1-1; D is unclear. CDR1 SGHTS and CDR2 YDEGEE come from the germline V gene. V was pared by 0 bases and J by 0 bases, with 3 bases between. The CDR3 has 13 residues. CDR3 DNA: TGTGCCAGCAGCTTGGCGGTGAACACTGAAGCTTTCTTT. This gives the protein CASSLAVNTEAFF.

The rearrangement joins TRBV18 to TRBJ1-5, with a possible D match to TRBD1 (5 bases). V lost 6 bases and J lost 7, with 19 bases in between. This CDR3 region has 15 residues. Germline values: CDR1 KGHSH, CDR2 LQKENI. The CDR3 is CASSLYEGRGQPQHF. The DNA for the CDR3 is TGTGCCAGCTCGTTGTACGAGGGACGGGGGCAGCCCCAGCATTTT.

The V and J genes are TRBV5-1 and TRBJ1-2; 8 positions agree with TRBD1. The CDR3 consists of 15 residues. The germline V gene encodes CDR1 SGHRS and CDR2 YFSETQ. After removal of 0 bases from V and 6 bases from J, the junction contained 7 bases not matched to a gene. The CDR3 nucleotides are TGCGCCAGCAGCTTGGGGACAGGGTATGGAAATGGCTACACCTTC. Translation gives CASSLGTGYGNGYTF.